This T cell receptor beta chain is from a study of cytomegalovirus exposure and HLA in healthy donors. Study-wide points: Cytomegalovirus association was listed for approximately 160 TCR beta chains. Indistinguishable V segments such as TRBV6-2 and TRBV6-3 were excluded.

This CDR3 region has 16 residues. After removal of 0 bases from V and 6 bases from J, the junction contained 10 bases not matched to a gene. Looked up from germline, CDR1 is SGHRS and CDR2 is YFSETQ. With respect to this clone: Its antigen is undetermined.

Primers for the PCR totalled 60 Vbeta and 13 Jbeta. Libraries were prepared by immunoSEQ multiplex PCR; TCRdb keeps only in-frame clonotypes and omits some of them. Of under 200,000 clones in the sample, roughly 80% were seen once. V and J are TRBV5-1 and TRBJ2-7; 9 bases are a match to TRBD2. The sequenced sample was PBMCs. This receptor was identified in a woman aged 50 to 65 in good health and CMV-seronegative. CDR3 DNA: TGCGCCAGCAGCTTGGTTTCTAGCGGGATCCCCGCCGAGCAGTACTTC. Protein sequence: CASSLVSSGIPAEQYF.